Shown below are 28 T cell receptor beta chains from a single sample sequenced in a study of kidney transplant recipient with SARS-CoV-2 infection. TCRdb recomputed calls from the reads with MiXCR, one row per CDR3 protein. Seen here are 250,000 or so distinct CDR3 sequences, more than 25% observed once, and the top ten hold under 7.5%. The source material was a blood sample, sampled at baseline and on day 111 from a kidney transplant recipient. The receptors stem from a young adult male patient who had COVID-19 and was a kidney transplant recipient. Some T cells could come from the graft donor.

Regarding this clonotype: A much more abundant neighbour one base away suggests this may be a read error. This chain joins TRBV12-2 and TRBJ1-2. TRBV12-2 is termed a pseudogene. CDR3 length equals 17 residues. Written as DNA, the CDR3 is TGTGCAGGTCGCCCAGTTAAGACTCCACGAAAGACCTATGGCTACACCTTC. Its translation is CAGRPVKTPRKTYGYTF.

The table lists this clonotype with many counts. The V gene is TRBV9, the J gene TRBJ1-1; TRBD1 matches at 9 bases. Looked up from germline, CDR1 is SGDLS and CDR2 is YYNGEE. This CDR3 spans 14 amino acids. V gave up 5 bases and J gave up 6 bases; unmatched junction bases: 8. CDR3 nucleotide sequence: TGTGCCAGCAGGAGGGGGGACAGGGCCCCTGAAGCTTTCTTT. It encodes CASRRGDRAPEAFF.

This clonotype came up many times. J is TRBJ1-2 and V is TRBV19; no clear D gene. With 5 bases removed from V and 4 bases from J, the gap between germline ends came to 23 bases. CDR3 length: 17 amino acids. Germline V lookup: CDR1 LNHDA, CDR2 SQIVND (reference sequence). CDR3 DNA: TGTGCCAGTAGTCCTGACGAGACAAATCGAAAGACCTATGGCTACACCTTC. Translating gives CASSPDETNRKTYGYTF.

The chain uses TRBV20-1 and TRBJ2-1; maybe TRBD2 (5 bases). Germline-derived CDR1 and CDR2 are DFQATT and SNEGSKA (reference sequence). V dropped 1 base and J dropped 1 base, with 17 bases sitting between them. The CDR3 length is 17 residues. CDR3 sequence reads: CSARGGFTLGSYNEQFF. The CDR3 nucleotides read TGCAGTGCTAGAGGAGGGTTCACGCTAGGATCCTACAATGAGCAGTTCTTC.

This clonotype was detected many times. This sequence joins TRBV7-6 and TRBJ1-2; D remains ambiguous. CDR1 and CDR2 (germline): SGHVS, FNYEAQ. The CDR3 sequence is 17 residues long. V dropped 5 bases and J dropped 4 bases, with 23 bases sitting between them. CDR3 sequence: CASSGNGESRKTYGYTF. DNA for the CDR3: TGTGCCAGCAGCGGGAACGGTGAATCTCGAAAGACCTATGGCTACACCTTC.

This clonotype was observed at least ten times. The genes are TRBV6-5 and TRBJ2-7, with TRBD2 matching 7 bases. Germline assignment: CDR1 MNHEY and CDR2 SVGAGI. The junction had 8 bases not matched to a gene; V was cut back by 6 bases and J by 3 bases. This CDR3 is built from 14 residues. This CDR3 is CASRRAGLVYEQYF. CDR3 bases: TGTGCCAGCAGGAGGGCCGGACTAGTCTACGAGCAGTACTTC.

This clonotype was recorded many times. The rearrangement links TRBV9 to TRBJ1-1; D is ambiguous. Trimming cost V 0 bases and J 1 base, with 10 bases left between them. This CDR3 is built from 15 residues. CDR1 is SGDLS and CDR2 is YYNGEE in the germline V gene. The CDR3 nucleotides read TGTGCCAGCAGCGTAGAGGGCAACTGGAACACTGAAGCTTTCTTT. Encoded protein: CASSVEGNWNTEAFF.

In its sample, this clonotype was seen many times. This chain joins TRBV7-9 and TRBJ1-6; D is possibly TRBD1 (6 bases). Between the trimmed V and J ends, which lost 4 bases and 12 bases, there was a span of 13 bases. The CDR3 runs to 13 residues. The germline V gene has CDR1 SEHNR and CDR2 FQNEAQ (reference sequence). The CDR3 loop is CASSSYREEPLHF. CDR3 coding DNA: TGTGCCAGCAGCTCCTACAGGGAAGAACCCCTCCACTTT.

Many counts were recorded for this clonotype. This chain connects TRBV28 to TRBJ1-6; no definite D call. Germline V gene sequence: CDR1 MDHEN, CDR2 SYDVKM. V lost 2 bases, J lost 7 bases, and 6 bases lay in between. The CDR3 sequence is 13 residues long. CDR3 DNA: TGTGCCAGCAGTTTACTCGGGAATTCACCCCTCCACTTT. This translates into CASSLLGNSPLHF.

This clonotype was recorded at least ten times. The chain carries TRBV19 and TRBJ2-2; 7 nucleotides align to TRBD1. The V gene end was trimmed by 5 bases and the J gene end by 7 bases; junction bases not matched to a gene: 7. Germline loops: CDR1 LNHDA, CDR2 SQIVND (reference sequence). The CDR3 length is 14 residues. The DNA of the CDR3 is TGTGCCAGTAGTCCCCGGACAGGATTCGGGGAGCTGTTTTTT. It is translated as CASSPRTGFGELFF.

This clonotype showed up many times. This chain uses TRBV5-1 with TRBJ1-2; D not certain. V was shortened by 7 bases and J by 4 bases, with 23 bases between the two germline ends. The germline gives CDR1 SGHRS, CDR2 YFSETQ. CDR3 length: 16 residues. The CDR3 DNA is TGCGCCAGCTGCGATGTATCGGTTCGAAAGACCTATGGCTACACCTTC. This translates into CASCDVSVRKTYGYTF.

This clonotype was recorded many times. The V and J genes are TRBV10-2 and TRBJ1-2; 8 positions agree with TRBD1. The germline CDR1 and CDR2 sequences are WSHSY and SAAADI. The junction had 9 bases not matched to a gene; V was cut back by 5 bases and J by 4 bases. This CDR3 region has 15 residues. The CDR3 DNA is TGCGCCAGCAGTAGTTCCCAGGGGGCCCTCTATGGCTACACCTTC. This sequence encodes CASSSSQGALYGYTF.

A single count supports this clonotype. A much larger clone lies a single base off, so this may be a read error. V is TRBV10-1 and J is TRBJ1-2, with D unclear. CDR1 is WNHNN, CDR2 SYGVQD, per germline (reference sequence). This CDR3 has 14 amino acids. DNA for the CDR3: TGCGCCAACAGTATATCGCGAAAGACCTATGGCTACACCTTC. Protein sequence: CANSISRKTYGYTF.

About this clonotype itself: A much larger clone is a single base away; this may be a read error. No conserved phenylalanine or tryptophan ends this CDR3, so it is likely a read error. V gene TRBV13 combines with J gene TRBJ1-1, with 8 bases fitting TRBD1. The CDR3 runs 15 residues. CDR1 is PRHDT, CDR2 FYEKMQ, per germline (reference sequence). V trimming: 5 bases; J trimming: 1 base; junction bases outside the gene matches: 6. The CDR3 bases are TGTGCCAGCAGCGGATCCGGGACAGGGAACACTGAAGCTTTCCTT. Encoded protein: CASSGSGTGNTEAFL.

A word on this clonotype: A much larger clone lies one base from this, so it may be a read error. The genes are TRBV14 and TRBJ2-1; 11 nucleotides line up with TRBD2. Germline V gives CDR1 SGHDN, CDR2 FVKESK. CDR3 length equals 19 residues. The CDR3: CASSQEDRLAGSSYSEQFF. The CDR3 nucleotides are TGTGCCAGCAGCCAAGAGGACCGACTAGCGGGGAGCTCCTACAGTGAGCAGTTCTTC.

A remark on this clonotype: With a much larger clone just one base away, this may be a read error. The rearrangement links TRBV7-9 to TRBJ2-5, with 9 positions matching TRBD1. Germline CDR1 and CDR2: SEHNR and FQNEAQ (reference sequence). This CDR3 contains 16 residues. The CDR3 is CVSSVPGTGFQEAQYF. The CDR3 coding sequence is TGTGTCAGCAGCGTCCCCGGGACAGGGTTCCAAGAGGCCCAGTACTTC.

Many counts were recorded for this clonotype. V usage is TRBV13 and J usage is TRBJ2-1; no clear D gene. The length of the CDR3 is 13 residues. Germline V gene sequence: CDR1 PRHDT, CDR2 FYEKMQ (reference sequence). Trimming left V 2 bases short and J 10 bases short, with 12 bases between. The CDR3 sequence is CASSLSDGREQFF. CDR3 sequence (DNA): TGTGCCAGCAGCTTATCGGACGGCCGAGAGCAGTTCTTC.

This clonotype showed up many times. The chain carries TRBV9 and TRBJ2-7; 7 bases are shared with TRBD1. This CDR3 contains 15 residues. V was clipped by 2 bases and J by 0 bases; unmatched bases: 5. The germline V gene has CDR1 SGDLS and CDR2 YYNGEE. CDR3 DNA: TGTGCCAGCAGCGTGGGGACAGTCAGCTCCTACGAGCAGTACTTC. It encodes CASSVGTVSSYEQYF.

The table lists this clonotype with many counts. The chain is built from TRBV6-2 or TRBV6-3 and TRBJ1-5; 8 nucleotides agree with TRBD1. Germline trimming cut 6 bases from V and 0 bases from J; bases unmatched to any gene: 4. This CDR3 region has 15 residues. Germline V gene lookup returns CDR1 MNHEY and CDR2 SVGEGT. DNA for the CDR3: TGTGCCAGCAGGGGGGGACAGGTTAGCAATCAGCCCCAGCATTTT. As protein: CASRGGQVSNQPQHF.

The chain uses TRBV30 and TRBJ2-3; 9 nucleotides agree with TRBD2. The germline gives CDR1 GTSNPN, CDR2 SVGIG (reference sequence). The trim removed 4 bases at V and 5 bases at J, leaving 4 bases unmatched. The CDR3 has 13 amino acids. The CDR3 sequence is CAWTSGILDTQYF. In DNA form, the CDR3 reads TGTGCCTGGACTAGCGGGATATTAGATACGCAGTATTTT.

This clonotype was recorded many times. J is TRBJ2-7 and V is TRBV6-6; D uncertain. Trimming removed 2 bases at V and 1 base at J, with 12 bases between. CDR3 size: 15 residues. Germline V gene sequence: CDR1 MNHNY, CDR2 SVGAGI (reference sequence). CDR3 in DNA: TGTGCCAGCAGTTACCAGCAGGCTTCTTCCTACGAGCAGTACGTC. It encodes CASSYQQASSYEQYV.

This clonotype was counted ten times or more. This chain connects TRBV7-9 to TRBJ2-7; D tentatively fits TRBD1 or TRBD2 (5 bases each). The germline gives CDR1 SEHNR, CDR2 FQNEAQ (reference sequence). V was pared by 6 bases and J by 2 bases, with 11 bases between. CDR3 size: 13 residues. CDR3 sequence: CASRPGATYEQYF. In nucleotides, the CDR3 is TGTGCCAGCAGACCCGGGGCGACCTACGAGCAGTACTTC. Full variable domain (missing parts from reference TRBV7-9 and TRBJ2-7): DTGVSQNPRHKITKRGQNVTFRCDPISEHNRLYWYRQTLGQGPEFLTYFQNEAQLEKSRLLSDRFSAERPKGSFSTLEIQRTEQGDSAMYLCASRPGATYEQYFGPGTRLTVT.

This clonotype was seen at least ten times. The chain carries TRBV14 and TRBJ2-1; D is possibly TRBD1 (7 bases). The CDR3 consists of 18 residues. Germline V CDR1 and CDR2: SGHDN, FVKESK. Trimming shortened V by 1 base and J by 7 bases, and 23 bases separated the two germline ends. CDR3 nucleotide sequence: TGTGCCAGCAGCCAAGGGTATTCACGGGTCAGGGGGGAGAATGAGCAGTTCTTC. It translates to CASSQGYSRVRGENEQFF.

The chain employs TRBV10-3 and TRBJ2-1; 10 nucleotides match TRBD2. The CDR3 covers 14 residues. The trim removed 6 bases at V and 8 bases at J, leaving 7 bases unmatched. Germline V CDR1 and CDR2: ENHRY, SYGVKD. CDR3 amino acids: CAIREREGQDEQFF. CDR3 nucleotides: TGTGCCATCAGGGAGCGGGAGGGCCAGGATGAGCAGTTCTTC.

A note on this clonotype: A much larger clonotype is one base distant, so this may be a read error. V and J are TRBV28 and TRBJ2-1; D unresolved. This CDR3 is 18 amino acids long. In germline, CDR1 is MDHEN, CDR2 SYDVKM. The CDR3 nucleotides are TGTGCCAGCAGTTTTCCCCACGAGGCGGAGAGCTCCTACAATGAGCGGTTCTTC. Translated, it gives CASSFPHEAESSYNERFF.

The sample holds many counts of this clonotype. The gene calls are TRBV19 and TRBJ1-5, with 9 bases that match TRBD1. Germline-derived CDR1 and CDR2 are LNHDA and SQIVND (reference sequence). The CDR3 length is 20 residues. V shed 3 bases, J shed 0 bases, and the junction held 15 bases outside the gene matches. CDR3 residues: CASSMFLGQGNIISNQPQHF. In nucleotides, the CDR3 is TGTGCCAGTAGTATGTTTCTTGGACAGGGGAATATTATTAGCAATCAGCCCCAGCATTTT.

The table lists this clonotype with many counts. J is TRBJ2-7 and V is TRBV29-1, with TRBD1 matching 8 bases. Trimming cost V 4 bases and J 3 bases; bases outside gene matches: 2. CDR1 and CDR2 from the germline V gene are SQVTM and ANQGSEA. CDR3 length equals 12 residues. CDR3 amino acids: CSVAGTGYEQYF. The CDR3 DNA reads as TGCAGCGTTGCCGGGACAGGCTACGAGCAGTACTTC.

This clonotype has a count of ten or more. The chain is built from TRBV10-2 and TRBJ1-2; no clear D gene. The CDR3 sequence is 17 residues long. V shed 4 bases and J shed 4 bases, with 22 bases lying between them. Germline loops: CDR1 WSHSY, CDR2 SAAADI. CDR3 sequence (DNA): TGCGCCAGCAGTGCCTCTGGCACTTCTAGAAAGACCTATGGCTACACCTTC. Protein: CASSASGTSRKTYGYTF.